The 3 T cell receptor beta chains reported below all come from one sample, sequenced in a study of long-term antiretroviral therapy in people with HIV (dated by TCRdb to between 2021 and 2024). The immunoSEQ hsTCRB v3.0 assay was used at survey level resolution to sequence the TRB variable region. TCRdb limited this immuneACCESS table to in-frame rearrangements with V and J called. A share of clones is missing; checked studies link under half to unresolved V genes, and the rest is unexplained. For this sample the table gives about 20,000 clones, of which roughly 78% were detected only once. Approximately 11% of the sample belongs to the ten largest clones. This sample comprised unsorted PBMCs, obtained 0.2 years after starting antiretroviral therapy. Every receptor here comes from a woman between 35 and 50 years old with HIV.

This chain connects TRBV4-1 to TRBJ1-2, with 7 bases lining up with TRBD1. The CDR3 has 16 residues. From germline, CDR1 is MGHRA and CDR2 YSYEKL. V shed 5 bases, J shed 4 bases, and the junction held 13 bases outside the gene matches. As DNA, the CDR3 is TGCGCCAGCAGCGAAAGCACGGGACAGCTTATCTATGGCTACACCTTC. Amino acids: CASSESTGQLIYGYTF.

This clone was seen a few times. J is TRBJ1-1 and V is TRBV4-2; D ambiguous. Germline assignment: CDR1 LGHNA and CDR2 YNFKEQ. V was pared by 0 bases and J by 9 bases, with 8 bases between. The CDR3 is 12 amino acids. The CDR3 coding sequence is TGTGCCAGCAGCCAAGAAATCTCGCAAGCTTTCTTT. This codes for CASSQEISQAFF.

CDR3 protein: CSVGGFRGYTF. As DNA, the CDR3 is TGCAGCGTTGGAGGTTTTCGCGGCTACACCTTC. V is TRBV29-1 and J is TRBJ1-2; no firm D call. The germline V gene encodes CDR1 SQVTM and CDR2 ANQGSEA. Trimming took 4 bases from V and 8 from J, leaving 11 bases between them. This CDR3 contains 11 residues.